This note documents a single T cell receptor beta chain sequence. Its specificity is unknown. These data belong to a study of human T cells and chemical hapten exposure. Study summary: Predominantly women, the patients had alopecia areata, totalis or universalis. Study-level points and caveats: Unchanged with DPC sensitization were TCRs above 1 in 1000 frequency.

MiXCR, applied by TCRdb to the RACE reads, yields one record per CDR3 protein. The sample has tens of thousands of distinct CDR3 sequences; more than 9% are singletons. Time point of the sample: pre-sensitization, week 0. As to treatment: therapeutic diphenylcyclopropenone sensitization with weekly scalp DPC. Participating donors were patients with alopecia, aged 18 to 70 years, considered appropriate candidates for DPC. The total RNA was obtained from whole blood that was not fractionated. This CDR3 contains 16 residues. Germline loops: CDR1 MDHEN, CDR2 SYDVKM. V gave up 2 bases and J gave up 1 base; unmatched junction bases: 3.

The clonotype originates from a man younger than 45 with alopecia areata. Some clones in this sample may be carry-over from other donors' samples. Here the sequenced sample was whole blood, taken in connection with sensitization to the hapten diphenylcyclopropenone (DPC). J is TRBJ2-4 and V is TRBV28, with 9 nucleotides matching TRBD2. Here the CDR3 reads CASSLGLAGAKNIQYF. The DNA of the CDR3 is TGTGCCAGCAGTTTAGGTCTAGCGGGGGCCAAAAACATTCAGTACTTC.